What follows are 9 T cell receptor beta chains derived from one specimen sequenced in a study of T cells in Graves' hyperthyroidism and ophthalmopathy. Amplification yielded TCR beta CDR3 regions, with RNA transcripts as the source. The HTBI primer set drove a first-round RT-PCR of the TCR CDR3. TCRdb passed the multiplex PCR reads through MiXCR, listing each CDR3 protein once. The sample holds 750,000 to 900,000 distinct CDR3 sequences; 38% are singletons and the top ten take about 9%. Sequenced material: blood. The source of these receptors is a man between 18 and 35 years old with Graves' hyperthyroidism.

This clonotype occurred a few times. The rearrangement links TRBV20-1 to TRBJ2-7; TRBD2 matches at 7 bases. CDR3 size: 15 residues. The V segment lost 1 base and the J segment 0 bases; nucleotides outside the gene matches: 6. In germline, CDR1 is DFQATT, CDR2 SNEGSKA (reference sequence). In nucleotides, the CDR3 is TGCAGTGCTAGAGGGATAGCGGGCAGCTCCTACGAGCAGTACTTC. This encodes CSARGIAGSSYEQYF.

There are many counts of this clonotype. The V and J genes are TRBV7-2 and TRBJ2-7, with 7 positions matching TRBD1. The germline CDR1 and CDR2 sequences are SGHTA and FQGNSA. The CDR3 loop spans 15 amino acids. V shed 5 bases and J 4 bases; nucleotides not matched to a gene: 11. DNA for the CDR3: TGTGCCAGCAGCCCCTCGACAGGGTCCTCTTACGAGCAGTACTTC. Translating it yields CASSPSTGSSYEQYF.

This clonotype was detected a few times. The J gene is TRBJ2-7, the V gene TRBV6-1, with a weak D call TRBD1 (6 bases). The CDR3 length is 14 residues. The germline V gene encodes CDR1 MNHNS and CDR2 SASEGT. The ends were cut back, 6 bases at V and 6 bases at J, with 18 bases in the middle. CDR3 in DNA: TGTGCCAGCAGCCCAGGGGCAGGAGTTCTCGAGCAGTACTTC. This translates into CASSPGAGVLEQYF.

V is TRBV29-1 and J is TRBJ1-5; D is unclear. V shed 8 bases and J shed 6 bases, with 20 bases lying between them. The CDR3 extends over 14 amino acids. Germline CDR1 SQVTM, CDR2 ANQGSEA. The CDR3: CSPLPDKDGQPQHF. In DNA form, the CDR3 reads TGCAGCCCGCTACCCGACAAGGACGGTCAGCCCCAGCATTTT.

The rearrangement joins TRBV15 to TRBJ2-5; 8 bases line up with TRBD2. Germline V gene lookup returns CDR1 LNHNV and CDR2 YYDKDF (reference sequence). CDR3 size: 17 residues. The J segment lost 5 bases and the V segment lost 0 bases, leaving 11 bases of the junction unmatched. The CDR3 spells CATSRDLSGSGWETQYF. The CDR3 nucleotides read TGTGCCACCAGCAGAGATCTCAGCGGGAGCGGATGGGAGACCCAGTACTTC.

The V call is TRBV5-1, the J call TRBJ2-7; D not resolved. The CDR3 contains 13 residues. The germline V and J ends were trimmed by 4 bases and 4 bases, with 12 bases remaining between them. Germline CDR1 is SGHRS and CDR2 is YFSETQ. The CDR3 is CASSTFSGYEQYF. The CDR3 DNA sequence: TGCGCCAGCAGCACCTTCTCGGGTTACGAGCAGTACTTC.

The chain joins TRBV7-6 to TRBJ2-6; 7 positions agree with TRBD1. CDR1 and CDR2 from the germline V gene are SGHVS and FNYEAQ. This CDR3 is built from 16 residues. V lost 5 bases, J lost 2 bases, and 6 bases stayed unmatched. The CDR3 region has the DNA TGTGCCAGCAGCCCCCGGGACAGTGCTGGGGCCAACGTCCTGACTTTC. It specifies CASSPRDSAGANVLTF.

The chain is built from TRBV4-1 and TRBJ1-2; TRBD1 matches at 8 bases. The CDR3 has 15 residues. V lost 1 base to trimming and J lost 2 bases; unmatched junction nucleotides: 3. The germline CDR1 and CDR2 sequences are MGHRA and YSYEKL. This chain's CDR3 is CASSQGQGQNYGYTF. Here the CDR3 DNA reads TGCGCCAGCAGCCAAGGACAGGGGCAAAACTATGGCTACACCTTC.

The chain couples TRBV29-1 to TRBJ1-2, with TRBD1 as a possible D gene (5 bases). The V gene lost 1 base and the J gene lost 4 bases, with 10 bases spanning the gap. The CDR3 consists of 13 residues. CDR1 and CDR2 from the germline V gene are SQVTM and ANQGSEA. The CDR3 nucleotides read TGCAGCGTTGAAGCGGGGGGGGGCTATGGCTACACCTTC. Translation: CSVEAGGGYGYTF.